The 30 T cell receptor beta chains in this list originate from one sample, sequenced in a study of CD8+CD57+ T cells in acquired aplastic anemia. Patients who underwent sequencing had shown CD8+CD57+ cell expansion by flow cytometry. It was genomic DNA that served as the template for profiling TCR beta VDJ and CDR3. A single record per CDR3 protein comes from TCRdb applying MiXCR to the reads. This table holds some 170,000 distinct CDR3 sequences, around 48% found once. Sample: sorted CD4+, CD8+, or CD8+CD57+ T cells (not recorded which) from PBMCs. The receptors here all came from a human donor with aplastic anemia.

The V gene is TRBV25-1, the J gene TRBJ2-5, with D possibly being TRBD2 (6 bases). V was shortened by 4 bases and J by 4 bases, with 19 bases between the two germline ends. Germline V CDR1 and CDR2: MGHDK, SYGVNS. The CDR3 extends over 16 amino acids. The CDR3 sequence: CASSARLVEGLETQYF. DNA for the CDR3: TGTGCCAGCAGTGCCAGACTTGTGGAGGGATTAGAGACCCAGTACTTC.

Concerning this clonotype: A much more abundant neighbour one base away suggests this may be a read error. The CDR3 protein is CASSIAGAGNYGCTF. The CDR3 DNA sequence: TGTGCCAGTAGTATAGCCGGGGCGGGGAACTATGGCTGCACCTTC. The chain employs TRBV19 and TRBJ1-2; D might be TRBD1 (5 bases). This CDR3 has 15 amino acids. Germline CDR1 and CDR2: LNHDA and SQIVND (reference sequence).

The sample holds a few counts of this clonotype. Mismatch with germline at one junction end may stem from a read error. V is TRBV7-7 and J is TRBJ2-5; 7 nucleotides align to TRBD1. This CDR3 spans 13 amino acids. Germline CDR1 is SSHAT and CDR2 is FNYEAQ (reference sequence). The CDR3 bases are TGTGCTAGCAGCTTAGACAGGGAAGAGACCCAGTACTTC. This codes for CASSLDREETQYF.

This clonotype is categorized as medium-sized. The rearrangement uses TRBV2 and TRBJ1-2; D remains ambiguous. Germline V gene sequence: CDR1 SNHLY, CDR2 FYNNEI. There are 13 residues in the CDR3. The V and J ends lost 2 bases and 2 bases respectively, with 6 bases between them. CDR3 loop: CASSEQVNYGYTF. DNA for the CDR3: TGTGCCAGCAGTGAACAGGTGAACTATGGCTACACCTTC. Using reference TRBV2 and TRBJ1-2 for the parts outside the CDR3, the full variable domain is EPEVTQTPSHQVTQMGQEVILRCVPISNHLYFYWYRQILGQKVEFLVSFYNNEISEKSEIFDDQFSVERPDGSNFTLKIRSTKLEDSAMYFCASSEQVNYGYTFGSGTRLTVV.

With respect to this clonotype: A read error may account for a junction end that differs from germline. The CDR3 is CASSLGGTPVISGNTIYF. The CDR3 DNA reads TGTGCCAGCAGCTTGGGTGGTACACCAGTTATCTCTGGCAACACCATATATTTT. This rearrangement joins TRBV7-8 to TRBJ1-3; D unresolved. CDR1 is SGHVS and CDR2 is FQNEAQ in the germline V gene. The length of the CDR3 is 18 residues. The variable domain in full, completed from reference TRBV7-8 and TRBJ1-3, reads GAGVSQSPRYKVAKRGQDVALRCDPISGHVSLFWYQQALGQGPEFLTYFQNEAQLDKSGLPSDRFFAERPEGSVSTLKIQRTQQEDSAVYLCASSLGGTPVISGNTIYFGEGSWLTVV.

The genes are TRBV13 and TRBJ2-7, with D possibly being TRBD1 (5 bases). The V gene lost 4 bases and the J gene lost 7 bases, with 20 bases spanning the gap. This CDR3 spans 15 amino acids. Germline lookup yields CDR1 PRHDT and CDR2 FYEKMQ (reference sequence). The CDR3 region has the DNA TGTGCCAGCAGCTCCTGGAATGGGGCGTCCTCAGAGCAGTACTTC. Residues: CASSSWNGASSEQYF.

The rearrangement links TRBV5-5 to TRBJ1-2, with 8 bases matching TRBD1. The CDR3 has 14 amino acids. Unmatched junction bases numbered 4, after V lost 1 base and J lost 5 bases. Germline V gene data show CDR1 as SGHKS and CDR2 as YYEKEE (reference sequence). This chain's CDR3 is CASSLQGAWYGYTF. CDR3 in DNA: TGTGCCAGCAGCTTGCAGGGGGCTTGGTATGGCTACACCTTC.

J is TRBJ2-5 and V is TRBV7-2, with unresolved D. Germline CDR1 reads SGHTA; CDR2 reads FQGNSA. V shed 5 bases and J shed 4 bases, with 5 bases lying between them. The CDR3 loop spans 11 amino acids. The CDR3 spells CASSDVETQYF. In nucleotides, the CDR3 is TGTGCCAGCAGCGATGTAGAGACCCAGTACTTC.

This clonotype was observed a handful of times. V is TRBV19 and J is TRBJ1-5; D remains ambiguous. This CDR3 is 14 amino acids long. The germline gives CDR1 LNHDA, CDR2 SQIVND (reference sequence). The V end was cut by 1 base, the J end by 2 bases, with 6 bases between. The CDR3 DNA follows: TGTGCCAGTAGTATAGGATTCGGCAATCAGCCCCAGCATTTT. Its protein product is CASSIGFGNQPQHF.

The rearrangement links TRBV5-4 to TRBJ1-2, with D perhaps TRBD1 (5 bases). From germline, CDR1 is SGHNT and CDR2 YYREEE (reference sequence). The CDR3 loop spans 14 amino acids. V lost 1 base and J lost 3, with 10 bases in between. Here the CDR3 reads CASSLSGAYYGYTF. For the CDR3, the DNA is TGTGCCAGCAGCTTGTCTGGGGCCTACTATGGCTACACCTTC.

This clonotype has at least ten counts. V is TRBV9 and J is TRBJ2-3; D unclear. Germline V gene sequence: CDR1 SGDLS, CDR2 YYNGEE. The CDR3 contains 14 residues. V lost 3 bases, J lost 0 bases, and 8 bases lay in between. CDR3 in DNA: TGTGCCAGCAGCGCCGACGGGAGCACAGATACGCAGTATTTT. It codes for CASSADGSTDTQYF.

This clonotype came up many times. The CDR3 is CASSLTGGAPFF. CDR3 DNA: TGTGCCAGCAGCTTAACGGGGGGGGCCCCTTTCTTT. The rearrangement uses TRBV7-3 and TRBJ1-1, with D tentatively TRBD1 (6 bases). V was cut by 0 bases and J by 12 bases, with 11 bases left in between. CDR3 length: 12 residues. Germline V lookup: CDR1 SGHTA, CDR2 FQGTGA.

J is TRBJ2-1 and V is TRBV15; 12 positions match TRBD2. The V and J ends lost 3 bases and 3 bases, in that order; junction bases with no gene match: 9. Germline lookup yields CDR1 LNHNV and CDR2 YYDKDF (reference sequence). CDR3 length equals 18 residues. CDR3 amino acids: CATSSFDLAGGIYNEQFF. The DNA of the CDR3 is TGTGCCACCAGCAGCTTCGACCTAGCGGGGGGGATCTACAATGAGCAGTTCTTC. The whole variable domain, filled in from reference TRBV15 and TRBJ2-1, reads DAMVIQNPRYQVTQFGKPVTLSCSQTLNHNVMYWYQQKSSQAPKLLFHYYDKDFNNEADTPDNFQSRRPNTSFCFLDIRSPGLGDTAMYLCATSSFDLAGGIYNEQFFGPGTRLTVL.

The sample holds a few counts of this clonotype. The chain couples TRBV6-2 or TRBV6-3 to TRBJ1-1; 9 bases agree with TRBD1. This CDR3 contains 17 residues. Germline lookup yields CDR1 MNHEY and CDR2 SVGEGT. Losses at the gene ends were 6 bases for V and 1 base for J; bases not matched to a gene: 12. The CDR3, as DNA: TGTGCCAGCAGCCACCCCGCGACAGGGGGTGGGAACACTGAAGCTTTCTTT. This encodes CASSHPATGGGNTEAFF.

V is TRBV20-1 and J is TRBJ1-1; D uncertain. Germline CDR1 reads DFQATT; CDR2 reads SNEGSKA (reference sequence). V lost 5 bases to trimming and J lost 3 bases, with 13 bases between them. This CDR3 comprises 13 residues. Written as DNA, the CDR3 is TGCAGTGCTGCCTCAATCTGGGACACTGAAGCTTTCTTT. Its translation is CSAASIWDTEAFF.

The chain has TRBV10-2 and TRBJ2-3; 7 positions match TRBD2. J was trimmed by 6 bases and V by 7 bases; bases with no gene match: 10. Looked up from germline, CDR1 is WSHSY and CDR2 is SAAADI. The CDR3 is 14 residues long. CDR3 DNA: TGCGCCAGCATGGGAGGGCTAACCTCGGATACGCAGTATTTT. Amino acids: CASMGGLTSDTQYF.

The chain is built from TRBV9 and TRBJ1-2; 9 bases align to TRBD1. The germline CDR1 and CDR2 sequences are SGDLS and YYNGEE. The CDR3 has 16 amino acids. The junction had 13 bases not matched to a gene; V was cut back by 3 bases and J by 7 bases. CDR3 in DNA: TGTGCCAGCAGCGAGACGACAGGGGGTGCGATCGGTGGCTACACCTTC. Residues: CASSETTGGAIGGYTF.

A word on this clonotype: This may come from a read error, since a much larger clone is one base off. The conserved phenylalanine or tryptophan is not found at the CDR3 terminus, so this likely reflects a read error. This chain's CDR3 is CASIAGGTDTQYL. The CDR3 DNA follows: TGTGCCAGCATAGCGGGGGGAACAGATACGCAGTATCTT. The V gene is TRBV2, the J gene TRBJ2-3; 10 positions match TRBD2. The V gene's germline CDR1 is SNHLY and CDR2 FYNNEI. The CDR3 runs to 13 residues. Losses at the gene ends were 7 bases for V and 3 bases for J; bases not matched to a gene: 1.

Concerning this clonotype itself: With a much larger clone just one base away, this may be a read error. In DNA, the CDR3 is TGTGCCAGCAGGACGGGACAGGGTTACACAGATACGCGGTATTTT. Encoded protein: CASRTGQGYTDTRYF. This sequence joins TRBV6-1 and TRBJ2-3, with 9 bases fitting TRBD1. This CDR3 spans 15 amino acids. The germline gives CDR1 MNHNS, CDR2 SASEGT.

About this clonotype itself: A much larger clone differs from this one at a single base, so this may be a read error. The chain carries TRBV19 and TRBJ1-5; the match to TRBD1 covers 8 bases. V gave up 6 bases and J gave up 6 bases; unmatched junction bases: 10. Per germline, CDR1 LNHDA and CDR2 SQIVND (reference sequence). The CDR3 spans 15 residues. CDR3 DNA: TGTGCCAGTAGCCGGACAGGGAGAAACCTTCAGCCCCAGCATTTT. Translation: CASSRTGRNLQPQHF.

This clonotype was observed many times. The chain employs TRBV10-1 and TRBJ2-5, with TRBD2 identical over 8 bases. The J segment lost 1 base and the V segment lost 8 bases, leaving 6 bases of the junction unmatched. The germline V gene has CDR1 WNHNN and CDR2 SYGVQD (reference sequence). There are 14 residues in the CDR3. CDR3 amino acids: CASPGGGCQETQYF. CDR3 coding DNA: TGCGCCAGCCCGGGGGGGGGATGCCAAGAGACCCAGTACTTC.

This clonotype was observed many times. The chain couples TRBV7-9 to TRBJ1-1, with 12 bases matching TRBD1. V lost 3 bases to trimming and J lost 7 bases; unmatched junction nucleotides: 9. Germline V gene sequence: CDR1 SEHNR, CDR2 FQNEAQ (reference sequence). This CDR3 is built from 16 residues. The CDR3 nucleotides read TGTGCCAGCAGCTTTACCTTGGGACAGGGGGCGAATGAAGCTTTCTTT. Its translation is CASSFTLGQGANEAFF.

The chain couples TRBV24-1 to TRBJ1-2, with unresolved D. V lost 3 bases and J lost 6, with 16 bases in between. The CDR3 extends over 15 amino acids. Per germline, CDR1 KGHDR and CDR2 SFDVKD. CDR3 in amino acids: CATSDSPGEVNGYTF. CDR3 in DNA: TGTGCCACCAGTGATAGCCCCGGGGAAGTAAATGGCTACACCTTC.

The J gene is TRBJ2-7, the V gene TRBV7-2; 8 bases fit TRBD2. CDR3 size: 14 residues. CDR1 is SGHTA and CDR2 is FQGNSA in the germline V gene. V lost 1 base and J lost 3; bases outside the gene matches: 2. For the CDR3, the DNA is TGTGCCAGCAGCTTAGGCGGGGGGAACTACGAGCAGTACTTC. Its protein is CASSLGGGNYEQYF.

This clonotype was found many times. The chain combines TRBV7-7 with TRBJ2-2; possible D gene TRBD1, 5 bases. The V and J ends lost 4 bases and 2 bases respectively, with 11 bases between them. The germline V gene encodes CDR1 SSHAT and CDR2 FNYEAQ (reference sequence). The CDR3 runs to 15 residues. The CDR3 region is CASSSDNFNTGELFF. Written as DNA, the CDR3 is TGTGCCAGCAGCTCGGACAACTTTAACACCGGGGAGCTGTTTTTT.

The chain employs TRBV2 and TRBJ2-7; no definite D call. The J call could be wrong; TRBJ2-1 is a better fit for the DNA end. CDR3 length: 13 residues. Germline V gene data show CDR1 as SNHLY and CDR2 as FYNNEI. In DNA, the CDR3 is TGTGCCAGCACCAAAGGAATGGCGAATGAGCAGTTCTTC. It translates to CASTKGMANEQFF.

As concerns this clonotype: One base away lies a much larger clone, so this may be a sequencing read error. V usage is TRBV7-8 and J usage is TRBJ2-2, with unresolved D. The CDR3 is 14 amino acids. Germline-derived CDR1 and CDR2 are SGHVS and FQNEAQ. CDR3 nucleotide sequence: TGTGCCAACAGCTTCGGGCTAAACACCGGGGAGCTGTTTTTT. It is translated as CANSFGLNTGELFF.

This sequence joins TRBV15 and TRBJ1-6; maybe TRBD1 (5 bases). Germline V gene sequence: CDR1 LNHNV, CDR2 YYDKDF (reference sequence). V was pared by 6 bases and J by 3 bases, with 15 bases between. This CDR3 is built from 16 residues. CDR3 in amino acids: CATSTGTARYNSPLHF. The DNA for the CDR3 is TGTGCCACCAGTACCGGGACGGCTCGCTATAATTCACCCCTCCACTTT.

This clonotype has ten or more counts. The CDR3 here is CASSRDMVGGYTF. The CDR3 DNA reads TGTGCCAGCAGCCGCGACATGGTGGGAGGCTACACCTTC. The chain recombines TRBV7-9 with TRBJ1-2; no definite D call. The V end was cut by 5 bases, the J end by 8 bases, with 15 bases between. The CDR3 runs 13 residues. CDR1 and CDR2 from the germline V gene are SEHNR and FQNEAQ (reference sequence).

This clonotype appeared a few times. The V gene is TRBV6-1, the J gene TRBJ2-1; TRBD1 matches at 12 bases. Germline-derived CDR1 and CDR2 are MNHNS and SASEGT. The CDR3 is 17 residues long. Unmatched junction bases numbered 13, after V lost 7 bases and J lost 6 bases. The CDR3 nucleotides read TGTGCCAGCAACCTAGTACCGGGACAGGGGGCGACCAATGAGCAGTTCTTC. Its translation: CASNLVPGQGATNEQFF.